Following are 18 T cell receptor beta chains from one sample sequenced in a study of beta chain features in type 1 diabetes (dated by TCRdb to between 2017 and 2018). These receptors lack a known antigen. Library prep was done by the immunoSEQ multiplex PCR assay. All of the isolated RNA was reverse transcribed with the High Capacity cDNA Reverse Transcription Kit, so expressed TCRB transcripts were sequenced. TCRdb mirrors the immuneACCESS table, restricted to in-frame sequences. Some clones are absent from its copies; in checked studies, under half trace to an unresolved V gene, and the reason for the others is unknown. Present in this sample are a few hundred thousand clones, over 9% of which were seen just once. The ten largest clones take up roughly 0.54% of the sample. Points the paper makes about the study in general: A moderate but significant shortening of TCRB CDR3 length was observed in type 1 diabetes patients in all four CD4+ subsets.

The specimen was central memory CD4+ T cells from blood. The receptor source for this set is a young man with type 1 diabetes.

The CDR3 DNA reads TGTGCCAGCAGCCCGGACAGGGCCTCCTCCTACGAGCAGTACTTC. It codes for CASSPDRASSYEQYF. The V call is TRBV7-2, the J call TRBJ2-7; 8 bases agree with TRBD1. Trimming took 5 bases from V and 0 from J; bases not matched to a gene: 6. Germline V lookup: CDR1 SGHTA, CDR2 FQGNSA. The CDR3 is 15 residues long.

This clone was seen a handful of times. This chain links TRBV5-6 with TRBJ2-5; 8 nucleotides agree with TRBD1. Trimming took 3 bases from V and 4 from J; bases not matched to a gene: 14. The CDR3 covers 17 residues. Germline CDR1 is SGHDT and CDR2 is YYEEEE. The DNA of the CDR3 is TGTGCCAGCAGCTCGAATATGGGGGCCGGACAGGGAGAGACCCAGTACTTC. Encoded protein: CASSSNMGAGQGETQYF. The variable domain in full, completed from reference TRBV5-6 and TRBJ2-5, reads DAGVTQSPTHLIKTRGQQVTLRCSPKSGHDTVSWYQQALGQGPQFIFQYYEEEERQRGNFPDRFSGHQFPNYSSELNVNALLLGDSALYLCASSSNMGAGQGETQYFGPGTRLLVL.

In nucleotides, the CDR3 is TGTGCCAGCAGTAGCCTGGGACAGGGCAATCAGCCCCAGCATTTT. Amino acids: CASSSLGQGNQPQHF. The chain joins TRBV28 to TRBJ1-5, with 8 bases identical to TRBD1. Losses at the gene ends were 5 bases for V and 2 bases for J; bases not matched to a gene: 5. In germline, CDR1 is MDHEN, CDR2 SYDVKM. CDR3 length equals 15 residues. The full variable domain, in which reference TRBV28 and TRBJ1-5 provide the parts outside the CDR3, is DVKVTQSSRYLVKRTGEKVFLECVQDMDHENMFWYRQDPGLGLRLIYFSYDVKMKEKGDIPEGYSVSREKKERFSLILESASTNQTSMYLCASSSLGQGNQPQHFGDGTRLSIL.

The chain carries TRBV19 and TRBJ2-3, with D possibly TRBD2 on 6 matching bases. V dropped 0 bases and J dropped 2 bases, with 15 bases sitting between them. The CDR3 consists of 17 residues. Germline-derived CDR1 and CDR2 are LNHDA and SQIVND (reference sequence). CDR3 nucleotides: TGTGCCAGTAGTATAGAGGCGGCGAGCGGGTACACAGATACGCAGTATTTT. As protein: CASSIEAASGYTDTQYF. The entire variable domain, with the rest obtained from reference TRBV19 and TRBJ2-3, is as follows: DGGITQSPKYLFRKEGQNVTLSCEQNLNHDAMYWYRQDPGQGLRLIYYSQIVNDFQKGDIAEGYSVSREKKESFPLTVTSAQKNPTAFYLCASSIEAASGYTDTQYFGPGTRLTVL.

V gene TRBV27 combines with J gene TRBJ2-3, with 10 bases lining up with TRBD1. The CDR3 has 14 amino acids. Germline CDR1 MNHEY, CDR2 SMNVEV (reference sequence). V lost 10 bases, J lost 3 bases, and 7 bases stayed unmatched. The CDR3 nucleotides are TGTGCCACCCAGCAGGACAGGGGGACAGATACGCAGTATTTT. Residues: CATQQDRGTDTQYF.

The chain has TRBV11-2 and TRBJ2-7; 9 bases align to TRBD2. Germline V lookup: CDR1 SGHAT, CDR2 FQNNGV. This CDR3 contains 15 residues. J was trimmed by 2 bases and V by 4 bases; bases with no gene match: 6. The CDR3 bases are TGTGCCAGCAGCTGGATGACTAGCGGACCCTACGAGCAGTACTTC. Amino acids: CASSWMTSGPYEQYF.

The chain has TRBV6-5 and TRBJ2-3; D not resolved. Germline CDR1 and CDR2: MNHEY and SVGAGI. Between the trimmed V and J ends, which lost 10 bases and 6 bases, there was a span of 14 bases. This CDR3 contains 12 residues. The CDR3 protein is CATSEVADTQYF. CDR3 nucleotides: TGTGCCACCTCTGAGGTTGCGGATACGCAGTATTTT.

This sequence joins TRBV5-1 and TRBJ2-5, with TRBD2 matching over 8 bases. Germline CDR1 SGHRS, CDR2 YFSETQ. The CDR3 has 16 amino acids. Losses at the gene ends were 4 bases for V and 4 bases for J; bases not matched to a gene: 12. The CDR3 nucleotides are TGCGCCAGCAGCAGAACCGCGGGACTAGACGGAGAGACCCAGTACTTC. Translated: CASSRTAGLDGETQYF.

A few counts support this clone. The junction shows a germline mismatch at one end, possibly a read error. This chain joins TRBV7-8 and TRBJ2-1; no definite D call. CDR1 is SGHVS and CDR2 is FQNEAQ in the germline V gene. This CDR3 region has 12 residues. The CDR3 here is CASSRDDNGQFF. As DNA, the CDR3 is TGTGCCAGCAGCCGAGACGATAATGGGCAGTTCTTC.

This clone has only a few counts. The J gene is TRBJ2-1, the V gene TRBV5-1; TRBD1 agrees at 8 bases. The germline gives CDR1 SGHRS, CDR2 YFSETQ. The CDR3 loop spans 15 amino acids. With V trimmed by 4 bases and J by 8 bases, 11 bases remained unmatched. The CDR3: CASSTQGALGDEQFF. Written as DNA, the CDR3 is TGCGCCAGCAGCACCCAGGGGGCGCTTGGGGATGAGCAGTTCTTC.

In this sample, this clone turned up a few times. The chain joins TRBV11-2 to TRBJ2-5; no clear D gene. Germline values: CDR1 SGHAT, CDR2 FQNNGV. This CDR3 spans 13 amino acids. Between the trimmed V and J ends, which lost 2 bases and 2 bases, there was a span of 6 bases. In DNA form, the CDR3 reads TGTGCCAGCAGCTTACTACAGCAAGAGACCCAGTACTTC. Its translation: CASSLLQQETQYF.

This clone turned up a few times. The chain links TRBV6-1 to TRBJ1-5, with D unclear. CDR1 and CDR2 from the germline V gene are MNHNS and SASEGT. V shed 3 bases and J shed 2 bases, with 8 bases lying between them. This CDR3 is built from 14 residues. In nucleotides, the CDR3 is TGTGCCAGCAGTGAGTCTGGGGGCAATCAGCCCCAGCATTTT. Its protein is CASSESGGNQPQHF.

There are a few counts of this clone. This rearrangement joins TRBV7-9 to TRBJ1-2; 8 positions match TRBD1. The CDR3 covers 16 residues. V lost 1 base and J lost 8; bases outside the gene matches: 12. Germline CDR1 reads SEHNR; CDR2 reads FQNEAQ (reference sequence). CDR3 in amino acids: CASSLGQGAVVGGYTF. CDR3 nucleotides: TGTGCCAGCAGCTTAGGTCAGGGGGCTGTAGTTGGCGGCTACACCTTC.

The chain has TRBV6-4 and TRBJ1-1; D not certain. The CDR3 has 14 residues. CDR1 is MRHNA and CDR2 is SNTAGT in the germline V gene. Trimming cost V 5 bases and J 1 base, with 11 bases left between them. CDR3 nucleotides: TGTGCCAGCAGTTACGTGGTCTGGAACACTGAAGCTTTCTTT. The encoded protein is CASSYVVWNTEAFF.

V is TRBV5-5 and J is TRBJ2-3; unclear D gene. Trimming took off 0 bases at V and 6 bases at J, with 8 bases between the two ends. From germline, CDR1 is SGHKS and CDR2 YYEKEE (reference sequence). The CDR3 totals 13 residues. The CDR3 DNA reads as TGTGCCAGCAGCTTGGAATGGCAGGATACGCAGTATTTT. Encoded protein: CASSLEWQDTQYF.

The rearrangement uses TRBV7-9 and TRBJ2-5; D ambiguous. CDR3 size: 14 residues. The germline V gene encodes CDR1 SEHNR and CDR2 FQNEAQ (reference sequence). Trimming removed 5 bases at V and 0 bases at J, with 10 bases between. CDR3 DNA: TGTGCCAGCAGCGTCATGGGATACCAAGAGACCCAGTACTTC. Amino acids: CASSVMGYQETQYF.

This clone was counted only a few times. V and J are TRBV6-5 and TRBJ1-2, with D tentatively TRBD1 (5 bases). Germline values: CDR1 MNHEY, CDR2 SVGAGI. This CDR3 region has 13 residues. Trimming took off 5 bases at V and 8 bases at J, with 15 bases between the two ends. CDR3 amino acids: CASSTGGEHGYTF. In nucleotides, the CDR3 is TGTGCCAGCAGTACCGGGGGGGAGCACGGCTACACCTTC.

This clone was seen only a few times. The V gene is TRBV6-1, the J gene TRBJ2-3; a weak D match, TRBD1 (5 bases). This CDR3 region has 13 residues. V was clipped by 5 bases and J by 6 bases, with 12 bases between them. Per germline, CDR1 MNHNS and CDR2 SASEGT. In DNA form, the CDR3 reads TGTGCCAGCAGTCTAAGCCAGGGCGATACGCAGTATTTT. Translation gives CASSLSQGDTQYF.